This TCR beta chain was sequenced during a study of blood T cell repertoires in COVID-19. TCRdb's table, derived via immunoSEQ multiplex PCR, lists solely in-frame clones and lacks some. This sample yields 150,000 or so clones, of which about 82% are seen a single time; approximately 7% belongs to the top ten. Trimming removed 2 bases from V and 7 bases from J; junction bases left unmatched: 1. The CDR3 has 13 residues. The V gene's germline CDR1 is SGHTA and CDR2 FQGTGA. This TCR came from a man over 45 with active or convalescent COVID-19. J is TRBJ1-5 and V is TRBV7-3; 8 positions match TRBD1. The specimen sequenced was peripheral blood. CDR3 nucleotide sequence: TGTGCCAGCAGCTTATGGACAGGGCAGCCCCAGCATTTT. This translates into CASSLWTGQPQHF.